This TCR beta chain stems from a study of blood T cells in healthy people across ages (dated by TCRdb to the mid-2010s). Broadly, across the study: Template switching captured roughly one uniquely barcoded TCR beta cDNA molecule per two T cells in model experiments. To avoid experimental bias, donors of different ages were spread randomly across the sequencing lanes. The donors were split into four age groups: young (average around 15 years), middle-aged (39), aged (about 62) and long-lived (roughly 80). The study measured age-related changes in TCR beta repertoire diversity using deep sequencing normalized with unique cDNA molecular identifiers. The study analyzed two additional independent replicas of 1 million unique cDNA reads from the same blood draw for two donors, one aged 18 to 30 and one aged 80 or older. Overall study results and their limits: Bulk unsorted PBMC profiling prevented conclusive comparison of naive and antigen-experienced compartments. As age increased, observed TCR beta diversity per million T cells dropped in a roughly linear way, and a significant reduction was already evident by age around 41. Total diversity estimates from one million sequenced T cells were considered lower bounds and underestimates. Compared with the aged group, the long-lived group had more naive CD4+ T cells, fewer expanded clones and increased TCR diversity, a pattern suggesting age selection. A strong correlation was found between observed TCR beta diversity and the percentage of naive T cells measured by flow cytometry. Because donor CMV infection status was unknown, age-related changes in expanded clonotypes were potentially confounded.

Donors were 39 systemically healthy Caucasian individuals from Russia aged about 6 to 100 years. Each donor gave roughly 9.5 milliliters of peripheral blood, collected into EDTA-treated Vacutainer tubes. Ficoll-Paque density-gradient centrifugation was used to isolate PBMCs, with at least 7 million per sample. Total RNA was extracted from PBMCs with Trizol reagent, with at least 6 micrograms obtained per sample. For every donor, an aliquot of PBMCs went through flow cytometry to measure the percentages of naive CD45RAhigh/CD27high T cells. The library was built by means of 5' RACE. Sequencing used an Illumina HiSeq 2500. A second roughly 7 to 11 cycle PCR used a sample-barcoded 5' primer and a J-beta primer mix. A template-switch 5' adaptor carrying 12 random nucleotides introduced a unique molecular identifier onto each TCR beta cDNA molecule. Each sample yielded at least 3 million CDR3-containing paired-end reads. All of the RNA was converted into first-strand cDNA using the Mint cDNA synthesis kit, with a TRBC-specific oligonucleotide serving as the primer. Following uracil-DNA glycosylase treatment, all cDNA underwent a first 18-cycle PCR with the universal primers M1SS and BC2_uni_R. The paper's data handling went like this. For normalization, 1 million high-quality reads, each with a distinct molecular identifier, were randomly selected from each sample. Instead of being binned into consensus sequences, reads that shared molecular identifiers were thrown out. CDR3 identification, clonotype clustering and error correction used MiTCR with a Q25 quality threshold and the strictest error-elimination algorithm. A nonparametric unseen species model with Euler transformation was used to estimate lower-bound total TCR beta diversity. TCRdb reprocessing: public reads trimmed at Q25 with fastp, clones called with MiXCR, in-frame beta chains kept. One record per CDR3 amino acid sequence lists the most common genes and DNA. TCRdb, not the original authors, processed these V and J calls. The table for this sample lists over 550,000 distinct CDR3 sequences; approximately 30% of them were counted only once. The ten largest clones represent less than 20% of the sample.

A note on this clonotype: Its antigen is unknown. Base qualities are missing; no much larger clone stands one base away.

Via the germline V gene, CDR1 is SGHRS and CDR2 YFSETQ. V lost 5 bases and J lost 5 bases, and the count of bases not matched to a germline gene is 9. The CDR3 goes from the cysteine to the phenylalanine over 14 residues. The CDR3 DNA has 42 bases and is translated from base 1. Recombination connected TRBV5-1 to TRBJ1-1; the central 7 bases match TRBD1. Input material: blood. The TCR originated in an elderly woman in good health. The sequenced DNA is TGCGCCAGCAGAGTGACAGGGACGGATACTGAAGCTTTCTTT. Its protein is CASRVTGTDTEAFF.